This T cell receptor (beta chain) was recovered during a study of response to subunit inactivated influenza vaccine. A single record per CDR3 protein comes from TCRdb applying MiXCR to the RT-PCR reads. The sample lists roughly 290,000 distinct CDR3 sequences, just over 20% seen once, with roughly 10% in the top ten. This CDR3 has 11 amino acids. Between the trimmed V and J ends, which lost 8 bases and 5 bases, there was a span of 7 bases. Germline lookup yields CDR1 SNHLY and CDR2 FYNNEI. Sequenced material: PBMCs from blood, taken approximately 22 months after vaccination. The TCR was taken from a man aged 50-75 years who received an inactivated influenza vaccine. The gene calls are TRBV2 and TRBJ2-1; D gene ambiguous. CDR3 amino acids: CASQLDNEQFF. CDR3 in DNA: TGTGCCAGCCAGTTGGACAATGAGCAGTTCTTC.